This T cell receptor beta chain was captured by sequencing in a study of cytomegalovirus exposure and HLA in healthy donors. PCR involved 60 Vbeta and 13 Jbeta primers. Clones were sequenced by immunoSEQ multiplex PCR, and TCRdb holds only the in-frame ones, with some missing. Here the sample table reports about 170,000 clones. Study-level points and caveats: Some TCR beta chains (around 160 of them) were listed as cytomegalovirus-associated.

This CDR3 comprises 14 residues. Germline V lookup: CDR1 SGHTS, CDR2 YDEGEE. J lost 2 bases, V lost 6 bases, and 7 bases had no gene match. A note on this clone: Its antigen is as yet unknown.

The receptor was derived from a woman younger than 35 in good health and CMV-seropositive. Sequencing used PBMCs. J is TRBJ1-1 and V is TRBV5-8; 7 nucleotides agree with TRBD1. Here the CDR3 reads CASTRTGANTEAFF. CDR3 nucleotide sequence: TGTGCCAGCACCCGGACAGGAGCCAACACTGAAGCTTTCTTT.